This paragraph covers one T cell receptor beta chain sequence. Its cognate antigen is unknown. The V gene end was trimmed by 5 bases and the J gene end by 6 bases; junction bases not matched to a gene: 8. CDR3 length: 15 residues. Germline loops: CDR1 ENHRY, CDR2 SYGVKD. Only one heparinised blood draw was taken per donor, and its volume averaged approximately 100 mL. Sorting with CD45RO/CCR7/CD25/CD127/CD95/CD27 yielded naive, central memory, regulatory and stem-like memory CD4+ cells. cDNA synthesis used the whole RNA isolate, giving expressed TCRB sequences. The assay was immunoSEQ multiplex PCR, and TCRdb's table has in-frame clones only and misses some. The sample yields 250,000 to 300,000 clones, 13% to 15% seen once. The data belong to a study of beta chain features in type 1 diabetes. Study-level points and caveats: Shorter TCRB CDR3s, moderately but significantly so, marked every one of the four CD4+ subsets in Type 1 diabetes patients. VDJ junctions from type 1 diabetes patients carried fewer insertions and larger deletions.

The sample was naive CD4+ T cells from blood. The chain has TRBV10-3 and TRBJ2-1; 9 nucleotides match TRBD1. The source is a young man with type 1 diabetes. The chain's CDR3 is CAISRTDRGGNEQFF. The CDR3 DNA follows: TGTGCCATCAGTAGAACGGACAGGGGAGGCAATGAGCAGTTCTTC.